This entry concerns a single T cell receptor beta chain. A read error may be the cause here, since a much bigger clone is one base away. The CDR3 runs 12 residues. Germline V CDR1 and CDR2: KGHDR, SFDVKD. The sample belongs to a study of identical twins. TCRdb used MiXCR to reprocess the 5' RACE reads, holding one entry per CDR3 protein. Of about 100,000 distinct CDR3 sequences listed, 5.9% are singletons. Sequencing was done on a sample of memory T cells sorted from blood. The sequence was collected from a woman between 45 and 65 years old in good health. V is TRBV24-1 and J is TRBJ2-7; D unclear. CDR3 residues: CATSDRNYDQYF. CDR3 sequence (DNA): TGTGCCACCAGTGATCGTAACTACGACCAGTACTTC.